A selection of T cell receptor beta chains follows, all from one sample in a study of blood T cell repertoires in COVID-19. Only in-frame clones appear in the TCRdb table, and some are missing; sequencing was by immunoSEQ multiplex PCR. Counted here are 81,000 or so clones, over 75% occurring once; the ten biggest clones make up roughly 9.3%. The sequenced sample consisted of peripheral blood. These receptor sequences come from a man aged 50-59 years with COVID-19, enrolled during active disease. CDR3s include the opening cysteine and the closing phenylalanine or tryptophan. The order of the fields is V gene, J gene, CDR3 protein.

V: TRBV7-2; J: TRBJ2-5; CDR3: CASSLGGTTEETQYF
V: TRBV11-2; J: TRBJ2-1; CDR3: CASSLVVGQGLSYNEQFF
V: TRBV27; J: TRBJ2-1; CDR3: CASSWGASGRDYNEQFF
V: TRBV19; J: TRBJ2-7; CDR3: CASSSRAEQYF
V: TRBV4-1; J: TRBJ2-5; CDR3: CASSPGLDQETQYF
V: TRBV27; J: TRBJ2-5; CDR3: CASSFSRQVQETQYF
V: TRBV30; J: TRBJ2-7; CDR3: CAWSVQNDGRAYEQYF
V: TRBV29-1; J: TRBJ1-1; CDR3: CSALTGFNTEAFF
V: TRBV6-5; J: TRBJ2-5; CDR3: CASSKGQSRRETQYF
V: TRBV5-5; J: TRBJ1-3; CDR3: CASSYQGAGNTIYF
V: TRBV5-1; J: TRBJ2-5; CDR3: CASSSGVEETQYF
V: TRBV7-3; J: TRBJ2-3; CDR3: CASSPTSGRSTDTQYF
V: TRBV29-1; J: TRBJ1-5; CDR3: CSVVSGTGRNQPQHF
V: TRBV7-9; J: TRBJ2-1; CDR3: CASSLRAGARNEQFF
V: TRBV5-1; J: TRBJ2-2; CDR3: CASSLLAGNTGELFF
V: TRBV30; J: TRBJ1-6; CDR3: CAWSARQGRSPLHF
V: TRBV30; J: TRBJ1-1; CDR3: CAWSRQGFTEAFF
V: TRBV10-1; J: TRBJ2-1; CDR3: CARASGPYNEQFF
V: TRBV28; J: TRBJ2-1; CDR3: CAILGGDPSSYNEQFF
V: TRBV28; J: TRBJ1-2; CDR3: CASSLEGYGYTF
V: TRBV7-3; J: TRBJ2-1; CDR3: CASSWTSGREGEQFF
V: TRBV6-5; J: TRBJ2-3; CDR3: CASFPTTTTDTQYF
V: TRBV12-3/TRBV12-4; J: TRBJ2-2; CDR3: CASSRTGELFF
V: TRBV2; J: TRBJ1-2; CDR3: CASSDDTYGYTF
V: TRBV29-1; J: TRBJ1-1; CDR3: CSVNTGSHPTFF
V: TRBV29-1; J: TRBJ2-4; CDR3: CSVDVSDRGGIQYF
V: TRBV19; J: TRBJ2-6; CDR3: CASRTGATGANVLTF
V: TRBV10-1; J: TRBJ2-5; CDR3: CASTLRCLAGEETQYF
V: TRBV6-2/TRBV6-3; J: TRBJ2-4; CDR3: CASSTRGYGNIQYF
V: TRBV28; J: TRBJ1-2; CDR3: CASSPPGDYGYTF
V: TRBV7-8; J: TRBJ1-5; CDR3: CASSPGVSNQPQHF
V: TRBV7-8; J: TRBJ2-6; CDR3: CASSLDRAGANVLTF
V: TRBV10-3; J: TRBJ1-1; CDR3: CAISEYVQGASTEAFF
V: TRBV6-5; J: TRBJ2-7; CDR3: CASSYLSTSGRYEQYF
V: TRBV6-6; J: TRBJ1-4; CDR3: CASSSSEKLFF
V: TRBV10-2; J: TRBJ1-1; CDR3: CASSRQGRTEAFF
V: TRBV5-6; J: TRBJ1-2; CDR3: CASSLAQGGGYTF
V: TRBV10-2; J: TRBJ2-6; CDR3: CASSGDRGRSGANVLTF
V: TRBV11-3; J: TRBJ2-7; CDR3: CASSLGTGTYEQYF
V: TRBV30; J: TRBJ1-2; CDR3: CASTRQEGGGYTF
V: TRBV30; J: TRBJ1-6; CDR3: CAWSRGGSPLHF
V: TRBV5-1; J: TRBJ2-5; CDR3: CASSLNGETQYF
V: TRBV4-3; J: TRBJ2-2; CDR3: CASSQEPGVTGELFF
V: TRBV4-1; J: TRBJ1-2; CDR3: CASSQARQGTSGYTF
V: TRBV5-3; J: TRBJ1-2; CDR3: CARRCDRGYYGYTF
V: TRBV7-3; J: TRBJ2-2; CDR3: CASSLAGGSHTGELFF
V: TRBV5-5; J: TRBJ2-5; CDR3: CASSFLGEGVETQYF
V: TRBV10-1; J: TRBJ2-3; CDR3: CASSRFSGITDTQYF
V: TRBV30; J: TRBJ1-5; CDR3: CAWRGRTGGHQPQHF
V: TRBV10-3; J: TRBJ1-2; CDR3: CAIRPDRAEGYTF
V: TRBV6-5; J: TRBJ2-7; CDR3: CASSRDRDEQYF
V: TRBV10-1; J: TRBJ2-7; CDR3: CASSESDVSGSLSYEQYF
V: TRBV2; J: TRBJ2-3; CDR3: CASSETGGFPDTQYF